This T cell receptor (beta chain) is from a study of regulatory T cells in long-lasting Graves disease. General study results and limits: The study found persistent patients shared more public clonotypes (over 2,500) than new patients (around 870). Persistent cases favored TRBV28, TRBJ1-2 and TRBJ2-5.

The time point was: newly diagnosed GD, antithyroid drugs for less than 3 months. With RNA extracted from PBMCs as input, the TCR library was made. In each case, Graves' disease was diagnosed per American Thyroid Association guidelines. V lost 4 bases to trimming and J lost 3 bases, with 10 bases between them. Germline CDR1 and CDR2: SGHRS and YFSETQ. This CDR3 is built from 14 residues. Sequencing libraries for TCR beta were prepared with iRepertoire HTBI primers and Arm-PCR of CDR3 regions. One entry per CDR3 protein results from TCRdb running MiXCR on the multiplex PCR reads. The sample lists about 400,000 distinct CDR3 sequences, around 16% occurring once. About this clonotype: The antigen is unknown.

This specimen consisted of peripheral blood mononuclear cells (PBMCs), obtained at new diagnosis, from a patient treated with antithyroid drugs. The chain links TRBV5-1 to TRBJ2-2, with D possibly being TRBD1 (5 bases). This clonotype originated in a female donor with Graves disease. The CDR3 DNA reads TGCGCCAGCAGCCCGGGCAGGGACACCGGGGAGCTGTTTTTT. As protein: CASSPGRDTGELFF.